This T cell receptor (beta chain) came from a study of early T cells in non-severe SARS-CoV-2 infection. Whole-study context: With bulk RNA from unsorted whole blood as input, sequencing yielded unpaired chains.

Trimming cost V 0 bases and J 2 bases, with 8 bases left between them. The CDR3 has 14 residues. From germline, CDR1 is ENHRY and CDR2 SYGVKD. Unique molecular identifier tags were affixed to discrete cDNA molecules. TCRdb re-analysed the 5' RACE reads in MiXCR, keeping a single row per CDR3 protein. The sample has tens of thousands of distinct CDR3 sequences, roughly 13% seen once. The study, taken as a whole, reports: Matches to VDJdb favored anti-spike CD8 responses and missed private and CD4 specificities.

Ten or more counts support this clonotype. Its matching antigen is unknown. The origin of this receptor is an adult who was a healthcare worker with PCR-confirmed SARS-CoV-2 infection or an uninfected control (not recorded which). Sequencing was carried out using whole blood. This chain connects TRBV10-3 to TRBJ2-7; D call uncertain. CDR3 region: CAISESVGTYEQYF. The CDR3 DNA reads as TGTGCCATCAGTGAGTCCGTGGGGACCTACGAGCAGTACTTC.